A single sample is the source of the 31 T cell receptor beta chains below, sequenced in a study of cytomegalovirus exposure and HLA in healthy donors. The PCR had 60 Vbeta and 13 Jbeta primers. Measured with immunoSEQ multiplex PCR; TCRdb has only the in-frame clones, and not every one. The sample records around 200,000 clones, 82% being singletons. Material for sequencing was PBMCs. The receptors derive from a middle-aged man in good health and CMV-seropositive.

This clone has just one count. CDR3 in amino acids: CATRPKGDRGPDTQYF. The DNA for the CDR3 is TGTGCCACCAGGCCGAAGGGCGATAGGGGCCCAGATACGCAGTATTTT. V is TRBV15 and J is TRBJ2-3; D is perhaps TRBD1 (5 bases). The ends were cut back, 6 bases at V and 4 bases at J, with 20 bases in the middle. The CDR3 spans 16 residues. The V gene's germline CDR1 is LNHNV and CDR2 YYDKDF (reference sequence).

The rearrangement uses TRBV18 and TRBJ2-3; 9 nucleotides agree with TRBD2. Germline V lookup: CDR1 KGHSH, CDR2 LQKENI. The CDR3 sequence is 17 residues long. V shed 0 bases and J 5 bases; nucleotides not matched to a gene: 9. CDR3 nucleotide sequence: TGTGCCAGCTCACCACCGGGAGTAGCGGGAGAGGGAGATACGCAGTATTTT. Encoded protein: CASSPPGVAGEGDTQYF.

This rearrangement joins TRBV7-2 to TRBJ2-5; D is unclear. Trimming removed 2 bases at V and 2 bases at J, with 9 bases between. The CDR3 extends over 14 amino acids. Germline-derived CDR1 and CDR2 are SGHTA and FQGNSA. The CDR3 coding sequence is TGTGCCAGCAGCTTAAGTAGCTGGCAAGAGACCCAGTACTTC. It is translated as CASSLSSWQETQYF.

This chain uses TRBV6-5 with TRBJ1-3, with D unclear. Germline CDR1 and CDR2: MNHEY and SVGAGI. The V gene lost 2 bases and the J gene lost 10 bases, with 9 bases spanning the gap. The CDR3 has 12 residues. Here the CDR3 DNA reads TGTGCCAGCAGTTACGAGGTGGAAACCATATATTTT. This translates into CASSYEVETIYF.

V is TRBV11-2 and J is TRBJ1-1, with D perhaps matching TRBD1 (5 bases). This CDR3 region has 13 residues. V was trimmed by 4 bases and J by 7 bases, leaving 13 bases between them. The V gene's germline CDR1 is SGHAT and CDR2 FQNNGV. The CDR3 spells CASSSLPGGEAFF. The CDR3 nucleotides are TGTGCCAGCAGCTCCCTGCCGGGGGGTGAAGCTTTCTTT.

This rearrangement joins TRBV7-9 to TRBJ1-5; TRBD1 might be the D (5 bases). Germline values: CDR1 SEHNR, CDR2 FQNEAQ (reference sequence). CDR3 length: 13 residues. Trimming removed 5 bases from V and 11 bases from J, with 16 bases in between. For the CDR3, the DNA is TGTGCCAGCAGCCAACTGGGGGGGGTCGCCCAGCATTTT. Residues: CASSQLGGVAQHF.

The genes are TRBV19 and TRBJ2-1; 7 bases are shared with TRBD2. Looked up from germline, CDR1 is LNHDA and CDR2 is SQIVND (reference sequence). This CDR3 has 15 amino acids. With V trimmed by 0 bases and J by 9 bases, 8 bases remained unmatched. CDR3 residues: CASSIDVGRSSEQFF. As DNA, the CDR3 is TGTGCCAGTAGTATAGATGTCGGGAGGTCTAGTGAGCAGTTCTTC.

This rearrangement joins TRBV19 to TRBJ1-1, with a tentative D call TRBD1 (5 bases). The V end lost 6 bases, the J end lost 1 base, and 12 bases lay between the germline ends. CDR3 length: 14 amino acids. Germline values: CDR1 LNHDA, CDR2 SQIVND (reference sequence). Written as DNA, the CDR3 is TGTGCCAGTAGACCAGGGTCGGCGAACACTGAAGCTTTCTTT. Translating gives CASRPGSANTEAFF.

The chain couples TRBV7-3 to TRBJ2-1, with D perhaps TRBD2 (7 bases). The V end lost 3 bases, the J end lost 9 bases, and 12 bases lay between the germline ends. The germline V gene encodes CDR1 SGHTA and CDR2 FQGTGA. The CDR3 contains 13 residues. The CDR3 is CASSFWGGGEQFF. The CDR3, as DNA: TGTGCCAGCAGCTTTTGGGGAGGGGGTGAGCAGTTCTTC.

In nucleotides, the CDR3 is TGTGCCACTGATACGGGACTAGCGGGAGCGGAGACCCAGTACTTC. As protein: CATDTGLAGAETQYF. The genes are TRBV6-6 and TRBJ2-5, with 14 bases identical to TRBD2. The CDR3 consists of 15 residues. From germline, CDR1 is MNHNY and CDR2 SVGAGI (reference sequence). Unmatched junction bases numbered 9, after V lost 10 bases and J lost 5 bases.

For the CDR3, the DNA is TGTGCCAGCAGCTTGGCGGGGACTAGCGGGAGGCATGAGCAGTTCTTC. As protein: CASSLAGTSGRHEQFF. This chain links TRBV5-8 with TRBJ2-1, with 15 bases matching TRBD2. V lost 0 bases and J lost 8; bases outside the gene matches: 3. The CDR3 extends over 16 amino acids. Germline lookup yields CDR1 SGHTS and CDR2 YDEGEE.

The J gene is TRBJ2-2, the V gene TRBV7-3; D possibly corresponds to TRBD2 (6 bases). Germline V CDR1 and CDR2: SGHTA, FQGTGA. CDR3 size: 14 residues. V gave up 3 bases and J gave up 2 bases, with 7 bases separating them. CDR3 bases: TGTGCCAGCAGCTTGCGGGACAACACCGGGGAGCTGTTTTTT. It is translated as CASSLRDNTGELFF.

The V call is TRBV6-4, the J call TRBJ1-2, with 9 positions matching TRBD1. The V gene's germline CDR1 is MRHNA and CDR2 SNTAGT. CDR3 length: 14 amino acids. The junction had 9 bases not matched to a gene; V was cut back by 6 bases and J by 7 bases. Here the CDR3 reads CASRGDRESGGYTF. The CDR3 DNA sequence: TGTGCCAGCAGAGGGGACAGGGAATCTGGTGGCTACACCTTC.

The CDR3 protein is CASSNPSGRTTGELFF. The DNA for the CDR3 is TGTGCCAGTAGTAACCCTAGCGGGAGGACGACCGGGGAGCTGTTTTTT. The chain carries TRBV19 and TRBJ2-2, with 11 bases aligning to TRBD2. The CDR3 runs 16 residues. CDR1 LNHDA and CDR2 SQIVND come from the germline V gene (reference sequence). Trimming took 4 bases from V and 5 from J; bases not matched to a gene: 6.

The gene calls are TRBV19 and TRBJ2-2; 11 bases agree with TRBD2. CDR1 is LNHDA and CDR2 is SQIVND in the germline V gene (reference sequence). With V trimmed by 5 bases and J by 4 bases, 3 bases remained unmatched. This CDR3 contains 15 residues. CDR3 loop: CASSLTSGTTGELFF. The CDR3 DNA follows: TGTGCCAGTAGTCTGACTAGCGGGACCACCGGGGAGCTGTTTTTT. The full variable domain, completed using reference TRBV19 and TRBJ2-2, is DGGITQSPKYLFRKEGQNVTLSCEQNLNHDAMYWYRQDPGQGLRLIYYSQIVNDFQKGDIAEGYSVSREKKESFPLTVTSAQKNPTAFYLCASSLTSGTTGELFFGEGSRLTVL.

The chain is built from TRBV5-1 and TRBJ2-5; D unresolved. The V end lost 1 base, the J end lost 2 bases, and 9 bases lay between the germline ends. This CDR3 comprises 14 residues. CDR1 is SGHRS, CDR2 YFSETQ, per germline. Here the CDR3 DNA reads TGCGCCAGCAGCTTGAGGCCAGCGCAAGAGACCCAGTACTTC. Translating it yields CASSLRPAQETQYF. The full variable domain, with the rest looked up from reference TRBV5-1 and TRBJ2-5, is KAGVTQTPRYLIKTRGQQVTLSCSPISGHRSVSWYQQTPGQGLQFLFEYFSETQRNKGNFPGRFSGRQFSNSRSEMNVSTLELGDSALYLCASSLRPAQETQYFGPGTRLLVL.

The chain uses TRBV29-1 and TRBJ2-3; possibly TRBD2 for D (6 bases). The CDR3 length is 13 residues. Trimming took off 8 bases at V and 4 bases at J, with 16 bases between the two ends. Per germline, CDR1 SQVTM and CDR2 ANQGSEA. DNA of the CDR3: TGCAGCCTCCGGGGGACCCATGCAGATACGCAGTATTTT. Translated, it gives CSLRGTHADTQYF.

The V call is TRBV2, the J call TRBJ1-5, with D uncertain. The CDR3 runs to 14 residues. V shed 1 base and J shed 7 bases, with 11 bases lying between them. Germline-derived CDR1 and CDR2 are SNHLY and FYNNEI. The DNA for the CDR3 is TGTGCCAGCAGTGAAGAATTGGCTCCGCAGCCCCAGCATTTT. Protein sequence: CASSEELAPQPQHF.

The chain is built from TRBV7-2 and TRBJ1-2, with unresolved D. V was pared by 4 bases and J by 4 bases, with 13 bases between. This CDR3 is built from 14 residues. Germline V gene sequence: CDR1 SGHTA, CDR2 FQGNSA. CDR3 coding DNA: TGTGCCAGCAGCTCCCTAGAGGTTTCCTATGGCTACACCTTC. It codes for CASSSLEVSYGYTF. Based on the CDR3 plus reference TRBV7-2 and TRBJ1-2, the full variable domain is GAGVSQSPSNKVTEKGKDVELRCDPISGHTALYWYRQSLGQGLEFLIYFQGNSAPDKSGLPSDRFSAERTGGSVSTLTIQRTQQEDSAVYLCASSSLEVSYGYTFGSGTRLTVV.

This clone has a single count. The V and J genes are TRBV7-3 and TRBJ1-1; D gene ambiguous. V shed 0 bases and J shed 5 bases, with 7 bases lying between them. The CDR3 spans 13 residues. Germline values: CDR1 SGHTA, CDR2 FQGTGA. The DNA for the CDR3 is TGTGCCAGCAGCTTAACACCCAGGACTGAAGCTTTCTTT. Amino acid sequence: CASSLTPRTEAFF.

J is TRBJ2-3 and V is TRBV15; weak D call: TRBD1 (5 bases). The CDR3 runs 15 residues. Germline CDR1 and CDR2: LNHNV and YYDKDF (reference sequence). V gave up 0 bases and J gave up 1 base, with 8 bases separating them. As DNA, the CDR3 is TGTGCCACCAGCAGAGATAGCAGGGGCACAGATACGCAGTATTTT. Translation gives CATSRDSRGTDTQYF.

This clone was observed once. This chain joins TRBV30 and TRBJ2-1; 7 bases fit TRBD2. The V gene end was trimmed by 1 base and the J gene end by 8 bases; junction bases not matched to a gene: 8. Looked up from germline, CDR1 is GTSNPN and CDR2 is SVGIG (reference sequence). The CDR3 contains 14 residues. CDR3 residues: CAWSAGGAFDEQFF. The CDR3 region has the DNA TGTGCCTGGAGTGCGGGGGGAGCGTTCGATGAGCAGTTCTTC.

The chain links TRBV5-1 to TRBJ2-7; 8 positions agree with TRBD2. Germline CDR1 and CDR2: SGHRS and YFSETQ. Losses at the gene ends were 0 bases for V and 3 bases for J; bases not matched to a gene: 2. The CDR3 runs 14 residues. The CDR3 region is CASSLGREGYEQYV. CDR3 sequence (DNA): TGCGCCAGCAGCTTGGGCCGGGAGGGCTACGAGCAGTACGTC.

This chain joins TRBV5-1 and TRBJ2-3; D is uncertain. The CDR3 contains 14 residues. V shed 0 bases and J shed 5 bases, with 10 bases lying between them. Germline lookup yields CDR1 SGHRS and CDR2 YFSETQ. The CDR3 nucleotides are TGCGCCAGCAGCTTGGAGGTCAGCGAAGATACGCAGTATTTT. This codes for CASSLEVSEDTQYF. Drawing the rest from reference TRBV5-1 and TRBJ2-3, the complete variable domain is KAGVTQTPRYLIKTRGQQVTLSCSPISGHRSVSWYQQTPGQGLQFLFEYFSETQRNKGNFPGRFSGRQFSNSRSEMNVSTLELGDSALYLCASSLEVSEDTQYFGPGTRLTVL.

V and J are TRBV5-4 and TRBJ2-2; D is ambiguous. CDR1 is SGHNT, CDR2 YYREEE, per germline (reference sequence). V lost 0 bases, J lost 2 bases, and 11 bases lay in between. The CDR3 has 16 amino acids. The CDR3 DNA follows: TGTGCCAGCAGCTTGGCCTTACAGAGTAACACCGGGGAGCTGTTTTTT. It specifies CASSLALQSNTGELFF.

The rearrangement uses TRBV11-2 and TRBJ1-2; D not certain. CDR3 length equals 17 residues. Germline V gives CDR1 SGHAT, CDR2 FQNNGV. V dropped 1 base and J dropped 2 bases, with 17 bases sitting between them. CDR3 in DNA: TGTGCCAGCAGCTTAGGTCCGGGAGCCTCGGCGAACTATGGCTACACCTTC. Protein: CASSLGPGASANYGYTF. The full variable domain, completed using reference TRBV11-2 and TRBJ1-2, is EAGVAQSPRYKIIEKRQSVAFWCNPISGHATLYWYQQILGQGPKLLIQFQNNGVVDDSQLPKDRFSAERLKGVDSTLKIQPAKLEDSAVYLCASSLGPGASANYGYTFGSGTRLTVV.

The chain carries TRBV7-9 and TRBJ2-7; D may be TRBD2 (5 bases). Germline values: CDR1 SEHNR, CDR2 FQNEAQ (reference sequence). The CDR3 loop spans 14 amino acids. Deletions cut 1 base from V and 5 bases from J, with 12 bases between. DNA of the CDR3: TGTGCCAGCAGCTTAGAGAAGCGGAGAGACGAGCAGTACTTC. Translated: CASSLEKRRDEQYF.

This clone was recorded once. This chain connects TRBV27 to TRBJ1-1; maybe TRBD1 (5 bases). The V and J ends lost 2 bases and 3 bases respectively, with 13 bases between them. The germline V gene has CDR1 MNHEY and CDR2 SMNVEV (reference sequence). This CDR3 region has 15 residues. CDR3 nucleotide sequence: TGTGCCAGCAGTTTAGGGGGGGACGCGGACACTGAAGCTTTCTTT. Protein product: CASSLGGDADTEAFF.

The genes are TRBV6-1 and TRBJ1-4; weak D call: TRBD1 (5 bases). The CDR3 has 15 amino acids. Germline values: CDR1 MNHNS, CDR2 SASEGT. V was clipped by 0 bases and J by 7 bases, with 12 bases between them. The CDR3 sequence is CASSEATGDGEKLFF. CDR3 bases: TGTGCCAGCAGTGAAGCTACGGGGGACGGTGAAAAACTGTTTTTT.

This sequence joins TRBV10-3 and TRBJ1-5, with 8 nucleotides matching TRBD1. Germline lookup yields CDR1 ENHRY and CDR2 SYGVKD. The CDR3 loop spans 12 amino acids. V lost 8 bases, J lost 5 bases, and 2 bases stayed unmatched. The CDR3 coding sequence is TGTGCCATCGGACAGGGTGATCAGCCCCAGCATTTT. Protein sequence: CAIGQGDQPQHF.

The J gene is TRBJ2-1, the V gene TRBV5-1, with 10 bases fitting TRBD2. This CDR3 has 15 amino acids. V gave up 4 bases and J gave up 5 bases; unmatched junction bases: 6. The germline gives CDR1 SGHRS, CDR2 YFSETQ. DNA for the CDR3: TGCGCCAGCAGCGCGAGCGGGAGGGCCGACAATGAGCAGTTCTTC. Residues: CASSASGRADNEQFF.